This record covers a single T cell receptor beta chain. The antigen remains undetermined. Relative to the germline gene, one junction end is altered; a read error may explain this. The CDR3 contains 15 residues. The germline V gene encodes CDR1 LNHDA and CDR2 SQIVND (reference sequence). Clones were sequenced by immunoSEQ multiplex PCR, and TCRdb holds only the in-frame ones, with some missing. The sample lists around 79,000 clones, 85% occurring once. This sample stems from a study of OX40 agonist ivuxolimab in advanced cancers. As for the study in general: Patients were infused with ivuxolimab every 2 weeks at 0.01 to 10 mg/kg. Aged about 20 to 80 with a mean of approximately 60 years, they were approximately 79% male. Checkpoint inhibitors had been given previously to 40% of patients.

Study-level points and caveats: Certain nonresponding patients likewise had low normalized T-cell clonal expansion.

This clonotype was obtained from an adult with an advanced solid tumor such as melanoma, head and neck, liver or kidney cancer. This chain joins TRBV19 and TRBJ1-2; D gene uncertain. Sequenced material: CD4+ or CD8+ T cells sorted from blood, taken in a trial of the OX40 agonist ivuxolimab. CDR3 bases: TGTGCCAGTAGTATAGATCCCCAGCTCCACTCCAAGAAGGCCTTC. This gives the protein CASSIDPQLHSKKAF.